This T cell receptor beta chain stems from a study of cytomegalovirus exposure and HLA in healthy donors. PCR primers comprised 60 Vbeta and 13 Jbeta primers. The data were produced by immunoSEQ multiplex PCR, yet TCRdb's version contains in-frame clones alone and is incomplete. The sample has about 130,000 clones, 65% to 80% seen once; the top ten hold over 10%. Trimming cost V 1 base and J 0 bases, with 12 bases left between them. The CDR3 has 16 amino acids. Germline assignment: CDR1 LGHNA and CDR2 YNFKEQ. Study results and limitations: Apart from CMV serostatus, no immune exposure information was available. Previous analysis showed most TCR beta V segments were productive about 90% or about 30% of the time.

This clone was seen only a few times. Its antigen remains unidentified. The sequenced sample was PBMCs. The chain employs TRBV4-2 and TRBJ2-5; D gene uncertain. This TCR was sampled from a woman in her sixties in good health and CMV-seropositive. CDR3 loop: CASSQGWQANQETQYF. In nucleotides, the CDR3 is TGTGCCAGCAGCCAAGGGTGGCAGGCAAACCAAGAGACCCAGTACTTC.